The 21 T cell receptor beta chains listed next were all sequenced from one sample in a study of blood T cell repertoires in COVID-19. Sequencing was performed with immunoSEQ multiplex PCR; in TCRdb, only in-frame clones are kept and a portion is missing. The sample records tens of thousands of clones, approximately 89% being singletons. The sample consisted of peripheral blood. These TCRs come from a man aged 50 to 59 with active COVID-19.

The V and J genes are TRBV5-4 and TRBJ2-4, with 9 bases lining up with TRBD2. The trim removed 0 bases at V and 5 bases at J, leaving 0 bases unmatched. CDR1 is SGHNT and CDR2 is YYREEE in the germline V gene (reference sequence). CDR3 size: 14 residues. The CDR3 sequence: CASSLGGGENIQYF. The CDR3 nucleotides are TGTGCCAGCAGCTTGGGCGGGGGGGAAAACATTCAGTACTTC.

V gene TRBV7-3 combines with J gene TRBJ1-2; 10 nucleotides agree with TRBD1. The J segment lost 8 bases and the V segment lost 5 bases, leaving 5 bases of the junction unmatched. The germline CDR1 and CDR2 sequences are SGHTA and FQGTGA. This CDR3 is built from 13 residues. The CDR3 sequence: CASSPGQGEGYTF. The CDR3 coding sequence is TGTGCCAGCAGCCCCGGACAGGGGGAAGGCTACACCTTC.

The chain carries TRBV4-3 and TRBJ2-7; D is possibly TRBD1 (5 bases). Trimming pared 1 base from V and 2 bases from J, leaving 15 bases between. This CDR3 spans 16 amino acids. Germline V CDR1 and CDR2: LGHNA, YSLEER. The CDR3 nucleotides are TGCGCCAGCAGCCAAGCCATCCTCGACAGTCCCTACGAGCAGTACTTC. Protein product: CASSQAILDSPYEQYF.

V and J are TRBV3-1 (or the pseudogene TRBV3-2) and TRBJ2-7, with D maybe TRBD2 (5 bases). The length of the CDR3 is 14 residues. V lost 1 base and J 0 bases, leaving 7 bases between the germline ends. Germline V gives CDR1 LGHDT, CDR2 YNNKEL (reference sequence). The CDR3 nucleotides are TGTGCCAGCAGCCAAGTCGGGAACTCCTACGAGCAGTACTTC. The encoded protein is CASSQVGNSYEQYF.

The chain combines TRBV11-2 with TRBJ2-3; 8 bases are a match to TRBD2. The CDR3 is made up of 14 amino acids. J gave up 3 bases and V 5 bases, and 4 bases lay outside the gene matches. In germline, CDR1 is SGHAT, CDR2 FQNNGV. The CDR3 nucleotides read TGTGCCAGCAGCCTATTAGCGGGGACAGATACGCAGTATTTT. Its translation: CASSLLAGTDTQYF. Full variable domain (remainder filled in from reference TRBV11-2 and TRBJ2-3): EAGVAQSPRYKIIEKRQSVAFWCNPISGHATLYWYQQILGQGPKLLIQFQNNGVVDDSQLPKDRFSAERLKGVDSTLKIQPAKLEDSAVYLCASSLLAGTDTQYFGPGTRLTVL.

This clone was detected only once. The rearrangement links TRBV9 to TRBJ2-3, with D uncertain. The CDR3 loop spans 15 amino acids. Trimming took 0 bases from V and 2 from J, leaving 10 bases between them. The germline V gene encodes CDR1 SGDLS and CDR2 YYNGEE. CDR3 region: CASSVATGTTDTQYF. CDR3 nucleotide sequence: TGTGCCAGCAGCGTAGCGACGGGTACCACAGATACGCAGTATTTT. The entire variable domain, with the rest obtained from reference TRBV9 and TRBJ2-3, is as follows: DSGVTQTPKHLITATGQRVTLRCSPRSGDLSVYWYQQSLDQGLQFLIQYYNGEERAKGNILERFSAQQFPDLHSELNLSSLELGDSALYFCASSVATGTTDTQYFGPGTRLTVL.

This rearrangement joins TRBV19 to TRBJ2-7; 8 nucleotides agree with TRBD1. Per the germline V gene, CDR1 is LNHDA and CDR2 is SQIVND (reference sequence). The V segment lost 3 bases and the J segment 2 bases; nucleotides outside the gene matches: 3. The CDR3 has 14 amino acids. CDR3 sequence (DNA): TGTGCCAGTAGTATCAGGGGGCCCACCTACGAGCAGTACTTC. It translates to CASSIRGPTYEQYF.

This clone has only one observation. The chain carries TRBV5-1 and TRBJ2-7; 7 bases are shared with TRBD2. The CDR3 is made up of 13 amino acids. Germline V gene data show CDR1 as SGHRS and CDR2 as YFSETQ. The ends lost 4 bases at V and 1 base at J; junction bases unmatched: 2. This CDR3 reads CASSGGRSYEQYF. CDR3 DNA sequence: TGCGCCAGCAGCGGCGGGAGATCCTACGAGCAGTACTTC.

The rearrangement links TRBV10-3 to TRBJ1-1; 8 nucleotides agree with TRBD1. The germline V gene encodes CDR1 ENHRY and CDR2 SYGVKD. The CDR3 has 16 residues. Unmatched junction bases numbered 17, after V lost 10 bases and J lost 4 bases. The CDR3 reads CASISGDRPYSTEAFF. The CDR3 bases are TGTGCCAGCATATCAGGGGACAGGCCCTACTCCACTGAAGCTTTCTTT.

This chain joins TRBV6-1 and TRBJ2-3, with D possibly TRBD1 on 5 matching bases. V gave up 4 bases and J gave up 2 bases, with 16 bases separating them. Germline V gives CDR1 MNHNS, CDR2 SASEGT. This CDR3 is 16 amino acids long. DNA of the CDR3: TGTGCCAGCAGTGTGATGGGGCCCCTATCCACAGATACGCAGTATTTT. Amino acids: CASSVMGPLSTDTQYF.

This clone came up once. The rearrangement joins TRBV19 to TRBJ1-3; D may be TRBD1 (5 bases). CDR1 and CDR2 from the germline V gene are LNHDA and SQIVND (reference sequence). The CDR3 sequence is 15 residues long. The V end was cut by 5 bases, the J end by 2 bases, with 13 bases between. CDR3 protein: CASSYQSGPGNTIYF. The CDR3 nucleotides are TGTGCCAGTAGTTATCAATCAGGGCCTGGAAACACCATATATTTT.

This sequence joins TRBV5-1 and TRBJ2-7; possibly TRBD1 for D (6 bases). Trimming removed 1 base from V and 0 bases from J, with 11 bases in between. Germline V gene lookup returns CDR1 SGHRS and CDR2 YFSETQ. CDR3 size: 15 residues. CDR3 bases: TGCGCCAGCAGCTTGAGGGACATGAGCTCCTACGAGCAGTACTTC. Encoded protein: CASSLRDMSSYEQYF.

V gene TRBV10-3 combines with J gene TRBJ1-1; no reliable D call. Germline loops: CDR1 ENHRY, CDR2 SYGVKD. Trimming stripped 0 bases from V and 5 bases from J, with 16 bases between. This CDR3 comprises 16 residues. CDR3 region: CAISESSGEGWTEAFF. The CDR3 DNA reads as TGTGCCATCAGTGAGTCATCTGGGGAGGGATGGACTGAAGCTTTCTTT.

The chain couples TRBV11-2 to TRBJ2-1, with TRBD1 matching over 11 bases. This CDR3 comprises 15 residues. The junction had 3 bases not matched to a gene; V was cut back by 1 base and J by 7 bases. Germline lookup yields CDR1 SGHAT and CDR2 FQNNGV. The CDR3 region is CASSLVGQGENEQFF. CDR3 sequence (DNA): TGTGCCAGCAGCTTAGTGGGACAGGGGGAAAATGAGCAGTTCTTC.

The chain is built from TRBV30 and TRBJ1-1; 9 bases match TRBD1. The CDR3 consists of 17 residues. Germline lookup yields CDR1 GTSNPN and CDR2 SVGIG (reference sequence). V was pared by 3 bases and J by 1 base, with 12 bases of the junction left unmatched. The CDR3 DNA sequence: TGTGCCTGGAGCAGAATAAGTCCGGGACAGGGGAACACTGAAGCTTTCTTT. Amino acids: CAWSRISPGQGNTEAFF.

The rearrangement links TRBV2 to TRBJ2-5; D possibly corresponds to TRBD2 (6 bases). From germline, CDR1 is SNHLY and CDR2 FYNNEI. This CDR3 spans 15 amino acids. Trimming removed 7 bases from V and 4 bases from J, with 19 bases in between. CDR3: CASKGRGVGGETQYF. The CDR3 nucleotides read TGTGCCAGCAAAGGGCGGGGAGTGGGTGGAGAGACCCAGTACTTC.

The chain joins TRBV9 to TRBJ2-1, with 10 bases matching TRBD1. CDR3 size: 16 residues. Unmatched junction bases numbered 11, after V lost 4 bases and J lost 7 bases. Germline assignment: CDR1 SGDLS and CDR2 YYNGEE. The CDR3 protein is CASSSRAPGQGNEQFF. CDR3 nucleotides: TGTGCCAGCAGCTCCAGAGCCCCGGGACAGGGGAATGAGCAGTTCTTC.

V gene TRBV11-2 combines with J gene TRBJ1-2, with a tentative D call TRBD1 (6 bases). The CDR3 extends over 13 amino acids. The germline CDR1 and CDR2 sequences are SGHAT and FQNNGV. Trimming removed 2 bases from V and 8 bases from J, with 12 bases in between. The CDR3 reads CASSLRQGSGYTF. The CDR3 DNA follows: TGTGCCAGCAGCTTACGGCAGGGGTCCGGCTACACCTTC.

The chain joins TRBV30 to TRBJ2-7, with TRBD1 identical over 10 bases. Germline CDR1 reads GTSNPN; CDR2 reads SVGIG (reference sequence). With 7 bases clipped from V and 1 base from J, the junction kept 4 bases outside the gene matches. The CDR3 is 13 amino acids. The CDR3 DNA sequence: TGTGCCTCGGGACAGGGGAGTTCCTACGAGCAGTACTTC. Its translation is CASGQGSSYEQYF. The whole variable domain, remainder taken from reference TRBV30 and TRBJ2-7, is SQTIHQWPATLVQPVGSPLSLECTVEGTSNPNLYWYRQAAGRGLQLLFYSVGIGQISSEVPQNLSASRPQDRQFILSSKKLLLSDSGFYLCASGQGSSYEQYFGPGTRLTVT.

This chain joins TRBV5-1 and TRBJ1-5; the match to TRBD1 covers 8 bases. CDR3 length: 14 amino acids. V dropped 4 bases and J dropped 4; count of bases not matched to a gene: 4. The germline CDR1 and CDR2 sequences are SGHRS and YFSETQ. The CDR3 loop is CASSPGTGNQPQHF. The CDR3 DNA sequence: TGCGCCAGCAGCCCGGGGACAGGTAATCAGCCCCAGCATTTT.

The J gene is TRBJ1-1, the V gene TRBV6-5; TRBD1 is a possible D gene (6 bases). Germline-derived CDR1 and CDR2 are MNHEY and SVGAGI. This CDR3 is built from 14 residues. V lost 8 bases, J lost 4 bases, and 17 bases lay in between. CDR3 amino acids: CASLYRTGLTEAFF. The DNA of the CDR3 is TGTGCCAGCCTATACCGTACAGGGCTCACTGAAGCTTTCTTT.